Presented here are 7 T cell receptor beta chains from one specimen sequenced in a study of T cells in tumors after PD-1 blockade. Clones were sequenced by immunoSEQ multiplex PCR, and TCRdb holds only the in-frame ones, with some missing. Here the sample spans 60,000 to 65,000 clones, approximately 79% being singletons. The sequencing used PBMCs, collected after anti-PD-1 treatment. Source of these receptors: a human donor with basal cell carcinoma.

The chain uses TRBV5-1 and TRBJ2-1; 9 bases fit TRBD1. J was trimmed by 8 bases and V by 0 bases; bases with no gene match: 9. CDR1 and CDR2 (germline): SGHRS, YFSETQ. There are 16 residues in the CDR3. This CDR3 is CASSLGGTGRSHEQFF. The CDR3 DNA reads as TGCGCCAGCAGCTTGGGGGGGACAGGGAGATCCCATGAGCAGTTCTTC.

This clone was counted once. The chain combines TRBV5-6 with TRBJ1-5, with D maybe TRBD1 (5 bases). The CDR3 covers 13 residues. CDR1 is SGHDT and CDR2 is YYEEEE in the germline V gene. V was pared by 4 bases and J by 7 bases, with 12 bases between. CDR3 residues: CASSRYEGQPQHF. The DNA of the CDR3 is TGTGCCAGCAGCCGTTATGAGGGGCAGCCCCAGCATTTT.

The chain combines TRBV4-1 with TRBJ1-1; D gene unclear. Germline CDR1 is MGHRA and CDR2 is YSYEKL. CDR3 size: 13 residues. Trimming took off 3 bases at V and 4 bases at J, with 9 bases between the two ends. CDR3 residues: CASSHGGSTEAFF. The CDR3 nucleotides are TGCGCCAGCAGCCACGGAGGGTCCACTGAAGCTTTCTTT.

The chain joins TRBV7-4 to TRBJ2-4; TRBD1 is a possible D gene (9 bases). The CDR3 spans 18 residues. Germline CDR1 and CDR2: SGHVT and SQSDAQ. V was cut by 5 bases and J by 11 bases, with 31 bases left in between. The CDR3 region has the DNA TGTGCCAGCAGCCTCCGGGACAGGGAAGGACTAGCCTCACATTTTCAGTACTTC. Translation: CASSLRDREGLASHFQYF.

This chain connects TRBV7-2 to TRBJ2-5; TRBD2 matches at 11 bases. V shed 5 bases and J 2 bases; nucleotides not matched to a gene: 7. The V gene's germline CDR1 is SGHTA and CDR2 FQGNSA. This CDR3 spans 16 amino acids. The CDR3 DNA follows: TGTGCCAGCAGCCCTCCGACTAGCGGGGTACAAGAGACCCAGTACTTC. Residues: CASSPPTSGVQETQYF.

This clone turned up a few times. V usage is TRBV27 and J usage is TRBJ2-7; D not resolved. Trimming pared 4 bases from V and 1 base from J, leaving 2 bases between. CDR1 and CDR2 (germline): MNHEY, SMNVEV (reference sequence). This CDR3 has 11 residues. CDR3 sequence (DNA): TGTGCCAGCAGTTCTTCCTACGAGCAGTACTTC. This encodes CASSSSYEQYF.

This clone is a singleton in its sample. The gene calls are TRBV29-1 and TRBJ2-5; D unresolved. This CDR3 spans 13 amino acids. The V gene lost 1 base and the J gene lost 5 bases, with 11 bases spanning the gap. From germline, CDR1 is SQVTM and CDR2 ANQGSEA. The CDR3 reads CSVEGSEWETQYF. The DNA for the CDR3 is TGCAGCGTTGAAGGGTCAGAATGGGAGACCCAGTACTTC. Full variable domain (outside the CDR3, taken from reference TRBV29-1 and TRBJ2-5): SAVISQKPSRDICQRGTSLTIQCQVDSQVTMMFWYRQQPGQSLTLIATANQGSEATYESGFVIDKFPISRPNLTFSTLTVSNMSPEDSSIYLCSVEGSEWETQYFGPGTRLLVL.